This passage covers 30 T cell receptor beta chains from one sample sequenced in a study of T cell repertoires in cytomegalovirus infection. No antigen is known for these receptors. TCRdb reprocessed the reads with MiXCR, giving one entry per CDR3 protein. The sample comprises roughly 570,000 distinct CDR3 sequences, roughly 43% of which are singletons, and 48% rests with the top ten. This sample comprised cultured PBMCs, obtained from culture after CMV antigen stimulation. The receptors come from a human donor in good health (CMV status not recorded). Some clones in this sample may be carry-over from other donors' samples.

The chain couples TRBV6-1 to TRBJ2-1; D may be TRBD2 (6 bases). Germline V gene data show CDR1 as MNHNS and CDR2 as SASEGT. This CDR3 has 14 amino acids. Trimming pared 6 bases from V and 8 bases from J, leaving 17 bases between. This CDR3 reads CASRKSGSWDEQFF. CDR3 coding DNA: TGTGCCAGCAGGAAGAGCGGGTCGTGGGATGAGCAGTTCTTC.

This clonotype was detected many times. In nucleotides, the CDR3 is TGTGCCAGCAGTCCTAGGGGGGGGGGAAATCAGCCCCAGCATTTT. Translation gives CASSPRGGGNQPQHF. The chain uses TRBV28 and TRBJ1-5; weak D call: TRBD1 (6 bases). This CDR3 is 15 amino acids long. The V end was cut by 5 bases, the J end by 4 bases, with 15 bases between. CDR1 is MDHEN, CDR2 SYDVKM, per germline.

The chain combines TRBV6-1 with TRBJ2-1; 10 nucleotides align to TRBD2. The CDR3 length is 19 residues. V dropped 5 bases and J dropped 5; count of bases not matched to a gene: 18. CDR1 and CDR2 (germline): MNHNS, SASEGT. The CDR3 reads CASSYAHRITSGENNEQFF. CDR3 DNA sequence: TGTGCCAGCAGTTACGCGCACCGTATTACTAGCGGGGAGAACAATGAGCAGTTCTTC.

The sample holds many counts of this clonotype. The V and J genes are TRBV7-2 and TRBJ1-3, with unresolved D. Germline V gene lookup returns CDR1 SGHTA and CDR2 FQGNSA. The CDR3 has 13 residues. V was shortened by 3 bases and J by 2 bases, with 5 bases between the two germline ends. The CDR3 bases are TGTGCCAGCAGCTTGAACACTGGAAACACCATATATTTT. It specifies CASSLNTGNTIYF. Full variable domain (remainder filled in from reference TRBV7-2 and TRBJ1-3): GAGVSQSPSNKVTEKGKDVELRCDPISGHTALYWYRQSLGQGLEFLIYFQGNSAPDKSGLPSDRFSAERTGGSVSTLTIQRTQQEDSAVYLCASSLNTGNTIYFGEGSWLTVV.

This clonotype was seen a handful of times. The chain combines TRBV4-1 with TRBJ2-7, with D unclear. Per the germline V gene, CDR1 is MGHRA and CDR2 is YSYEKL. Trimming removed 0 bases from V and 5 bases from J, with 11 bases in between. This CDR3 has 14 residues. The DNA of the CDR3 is TGCGCCAGCAGCCAAGAAGGCCCGGGCCACGAGCAGTACTTC. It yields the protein CASSQEGPGHEQYF.

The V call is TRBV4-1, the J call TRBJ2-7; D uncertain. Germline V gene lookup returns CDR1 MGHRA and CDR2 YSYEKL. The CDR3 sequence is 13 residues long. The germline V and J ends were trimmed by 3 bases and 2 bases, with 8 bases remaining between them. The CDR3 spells CASSHATTYEQYF. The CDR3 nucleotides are TGCGCCAGCAGCCATGCGACCACCTACGAGCAGTACTTC.

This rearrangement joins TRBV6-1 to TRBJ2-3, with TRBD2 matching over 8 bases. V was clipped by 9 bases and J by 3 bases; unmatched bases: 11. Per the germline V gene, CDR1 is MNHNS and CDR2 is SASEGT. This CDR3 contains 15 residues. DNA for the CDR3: TGTGCCAGTTCCTTAAGCGGGGGTTTAACAGATACGCAGTATTTT. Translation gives CASSLSGGLTDTQYF.

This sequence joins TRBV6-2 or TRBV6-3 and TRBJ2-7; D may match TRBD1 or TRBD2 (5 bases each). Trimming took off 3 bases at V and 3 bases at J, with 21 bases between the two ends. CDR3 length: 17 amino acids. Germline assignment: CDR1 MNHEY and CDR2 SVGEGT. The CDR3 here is CASSYAVGEIIGYEQYF. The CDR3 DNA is TGTGCCAGCAGTTATGCGGTGGGGGAGATTATCGGCTACGAGCAGTACTTC.

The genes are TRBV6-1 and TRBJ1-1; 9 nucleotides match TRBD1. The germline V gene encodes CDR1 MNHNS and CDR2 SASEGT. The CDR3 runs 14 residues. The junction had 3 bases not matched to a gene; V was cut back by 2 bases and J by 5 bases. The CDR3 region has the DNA TGTGCCAGCAGTGAAACAGGGGGCCGTACTGAAGCTTTCTTT. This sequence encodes CASSETGGRTEAFF.

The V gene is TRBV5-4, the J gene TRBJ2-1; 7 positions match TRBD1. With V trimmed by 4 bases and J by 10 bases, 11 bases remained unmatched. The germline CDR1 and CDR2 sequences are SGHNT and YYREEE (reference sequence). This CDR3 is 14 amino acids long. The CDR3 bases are TGTGCCAGCAGCACCGGGACAGAACTTGGGGAGCAGTTCTTC. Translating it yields CASSTGTELGEQFF.

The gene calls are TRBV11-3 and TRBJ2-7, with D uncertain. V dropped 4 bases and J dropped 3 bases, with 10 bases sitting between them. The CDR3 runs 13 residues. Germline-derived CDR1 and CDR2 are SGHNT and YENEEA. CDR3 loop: CASSSAPLYEQYF. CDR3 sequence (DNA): TGTGCCAGCAGCTCCGCCCCTCTCTACGAGCAGTACTTC.

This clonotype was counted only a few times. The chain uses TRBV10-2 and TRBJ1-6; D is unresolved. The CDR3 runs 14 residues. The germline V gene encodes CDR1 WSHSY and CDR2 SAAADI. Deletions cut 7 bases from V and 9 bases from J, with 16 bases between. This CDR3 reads CASTPSRPISPLHF. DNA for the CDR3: TGCGCCAGCACTCCTTCGCGACCAATTTCACCCCTCCACTTT.

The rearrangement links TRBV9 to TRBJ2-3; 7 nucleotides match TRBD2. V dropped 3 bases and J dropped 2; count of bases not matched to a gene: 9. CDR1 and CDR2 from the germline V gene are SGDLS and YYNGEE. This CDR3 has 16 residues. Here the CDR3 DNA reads TGTGCCAGCAGCGCCGATCCTAGCGGTCTCACAGATACGCAGTATTTT. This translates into CASSADPSGLTDTQYF.

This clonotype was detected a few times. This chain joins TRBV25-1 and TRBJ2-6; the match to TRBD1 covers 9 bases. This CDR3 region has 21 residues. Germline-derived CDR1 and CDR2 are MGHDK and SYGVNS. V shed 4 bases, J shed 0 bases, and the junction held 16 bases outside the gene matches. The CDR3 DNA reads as TGTGCCAGCAGTGCCCCTAACAGGGGGCACTTTCACTTCTCTGGGGCCAACGTCCTGACTTTC. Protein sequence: CASSAPNRGHFHFSGANVLTF.

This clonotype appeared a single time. The CDR3 bases are TGTGCCAGCAGCCAAGACGGGTTGGCTAGCGGGGAAGATACGCAGTATTTT. Its translation is CASSQDGLASGEDTQYF. This chain joins TRBV3-1 and TRBJ2-3, with 9 bases matching TRBD2. Germline V gene lookup returns CDR1 LGHDT and CDR2 YNNKEL (reference sequence). The trim removed 0 bases at V and 5 bases at J, leaving 9 bases unmatched. The length of the CDR3 is 17 residues.

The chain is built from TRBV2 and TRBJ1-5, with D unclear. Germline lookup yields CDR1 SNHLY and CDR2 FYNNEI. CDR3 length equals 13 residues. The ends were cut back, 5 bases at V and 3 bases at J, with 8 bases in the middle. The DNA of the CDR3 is TGTGCCAGCAGTCCTCCCGTCAATCAGCCCCAGCATTTT. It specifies CASSPPVNQPQHF.

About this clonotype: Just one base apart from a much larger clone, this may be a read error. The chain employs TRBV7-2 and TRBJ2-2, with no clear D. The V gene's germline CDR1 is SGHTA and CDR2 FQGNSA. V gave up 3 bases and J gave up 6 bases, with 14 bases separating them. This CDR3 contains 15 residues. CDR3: CASSFWGLSAGELFF. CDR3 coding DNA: TGTGCCAGCAGCTTCTGGGGTTTGAGCGCCGGGGAGCTGTTTTTT.

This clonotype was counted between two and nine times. The CDR3 loop reads CASSVVGWGTQYF. The CDR3 nucleotides read TGTGCCAGCAGTGTAGTCGGCTGGGGGACCCAGTACTTC. The genes are TRBV28 and TRBJ2-5; D remains unclear. The CDR3 totals 13 residues. Germline loops: CDR1 MDHEN, CDR2 SYDVKM. The germline V and J ends were trimmed by 5 bases and 7 bases, with 14 bases remaining between them.

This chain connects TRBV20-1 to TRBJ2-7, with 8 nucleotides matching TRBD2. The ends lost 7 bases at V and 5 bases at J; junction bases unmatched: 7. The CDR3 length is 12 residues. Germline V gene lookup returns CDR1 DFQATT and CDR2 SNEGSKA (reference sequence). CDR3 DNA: TGCAGTGGGGCCGGGAGGGCAAACGAGCAGTACTTC. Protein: CSGAGRANEQYF.

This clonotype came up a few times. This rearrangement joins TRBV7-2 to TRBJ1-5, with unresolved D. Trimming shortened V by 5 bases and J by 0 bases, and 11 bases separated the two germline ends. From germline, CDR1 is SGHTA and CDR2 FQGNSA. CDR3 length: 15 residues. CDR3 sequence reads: CASSPYSSSNQPQHF. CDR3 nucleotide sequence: TGTGCCAGCAGCCCCTATAGCAGTAGCAATCAGCCCCAGCATTTT.

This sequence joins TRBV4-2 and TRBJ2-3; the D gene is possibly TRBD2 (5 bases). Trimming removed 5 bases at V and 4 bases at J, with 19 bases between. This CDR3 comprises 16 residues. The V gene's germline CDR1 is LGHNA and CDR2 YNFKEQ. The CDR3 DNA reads TGTGCCAGCAGCTTTCTACTTTCGGGCGGGCCAGATACGCAGTATTTT. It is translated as CASSFLLSGGPDTQYF.

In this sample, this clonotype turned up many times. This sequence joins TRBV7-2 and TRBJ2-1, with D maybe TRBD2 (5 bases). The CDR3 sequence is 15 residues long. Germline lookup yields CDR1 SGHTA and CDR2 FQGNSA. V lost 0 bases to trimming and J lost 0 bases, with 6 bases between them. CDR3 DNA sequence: TGTGCCAGCAGCTTAGCGGGGAGCTCCTACAATGAGCAGTTCTTC. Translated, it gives CASSLAGSSYNEQFF.

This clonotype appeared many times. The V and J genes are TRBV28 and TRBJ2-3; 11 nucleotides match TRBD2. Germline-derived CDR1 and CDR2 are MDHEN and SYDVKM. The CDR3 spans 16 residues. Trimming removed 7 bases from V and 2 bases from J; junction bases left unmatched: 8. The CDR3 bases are TGTGCCAGCACCAAGACTAGCGGGGACCCCACAGATACGCAGTATTTT. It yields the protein CASTKTSGDPTDTQYF.

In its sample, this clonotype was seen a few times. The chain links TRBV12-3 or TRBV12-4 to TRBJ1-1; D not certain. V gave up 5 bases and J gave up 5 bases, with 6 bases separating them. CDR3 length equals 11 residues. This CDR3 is CASSKRTEAFF. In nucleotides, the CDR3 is TGTGCCAGCAGTAAGAGGACTGAAGCTTTCTTT.

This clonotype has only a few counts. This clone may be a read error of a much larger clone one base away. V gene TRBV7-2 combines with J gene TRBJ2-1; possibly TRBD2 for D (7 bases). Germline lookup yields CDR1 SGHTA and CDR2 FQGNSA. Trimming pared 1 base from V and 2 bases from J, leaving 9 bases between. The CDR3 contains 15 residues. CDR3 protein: CASSLEGGAYNEQFF. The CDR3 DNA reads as TGTGCCAGCAGCTTAGAGGGGGGGGCCTACAATGAGCAGTTCTTC.

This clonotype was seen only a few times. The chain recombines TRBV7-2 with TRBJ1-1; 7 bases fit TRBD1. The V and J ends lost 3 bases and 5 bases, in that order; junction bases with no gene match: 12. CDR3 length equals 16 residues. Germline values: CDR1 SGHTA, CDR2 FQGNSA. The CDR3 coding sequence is TGTGCCAGCAGCTTCTACAGGGGCGGGGGGGGGACTGAAGCTTTCTTT. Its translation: CASSFYRGGGGTEAFF.

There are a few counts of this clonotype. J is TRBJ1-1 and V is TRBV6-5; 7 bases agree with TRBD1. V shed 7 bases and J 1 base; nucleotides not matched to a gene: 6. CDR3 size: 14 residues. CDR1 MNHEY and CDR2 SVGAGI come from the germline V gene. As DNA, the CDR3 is TGTGCCAGCACCCACGGGACAGAGAACACTGAAGCTTTCTTT. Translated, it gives CASTHGTENTEAFF.

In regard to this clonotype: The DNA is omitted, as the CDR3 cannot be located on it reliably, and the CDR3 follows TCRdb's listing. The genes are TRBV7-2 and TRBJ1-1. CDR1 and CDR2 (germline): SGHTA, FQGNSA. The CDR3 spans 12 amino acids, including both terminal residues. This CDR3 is CASSPVGRGSFF.

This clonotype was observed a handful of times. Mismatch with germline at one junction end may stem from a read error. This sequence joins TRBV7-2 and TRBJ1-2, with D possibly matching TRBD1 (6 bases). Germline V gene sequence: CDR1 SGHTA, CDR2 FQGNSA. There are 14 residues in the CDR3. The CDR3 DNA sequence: TGTGCCAGCAGCCCATCCCGACTAACGGGGGCCCTTCCCTTC. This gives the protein CASSPSRLTGALPF.

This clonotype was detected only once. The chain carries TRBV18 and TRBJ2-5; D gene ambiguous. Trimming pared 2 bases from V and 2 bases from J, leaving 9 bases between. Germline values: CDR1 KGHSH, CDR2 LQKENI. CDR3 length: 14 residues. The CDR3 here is CASSPGLGQETQYF. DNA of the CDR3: TGTGCCAGCTCACCAGGTTTGGGACAAGAGACCCAGTACTTC.